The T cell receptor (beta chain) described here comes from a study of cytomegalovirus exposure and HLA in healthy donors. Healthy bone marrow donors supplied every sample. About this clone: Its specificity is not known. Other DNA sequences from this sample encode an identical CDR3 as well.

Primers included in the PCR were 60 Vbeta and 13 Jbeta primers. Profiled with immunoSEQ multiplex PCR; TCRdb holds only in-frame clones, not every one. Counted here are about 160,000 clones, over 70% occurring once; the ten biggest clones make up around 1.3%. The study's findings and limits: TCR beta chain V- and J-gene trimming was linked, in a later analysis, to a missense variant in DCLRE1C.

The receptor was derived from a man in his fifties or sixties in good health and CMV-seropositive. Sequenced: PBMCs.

The CDR3 reads CSATGNTEAFF. The CDR3 nucleotides read TGCAGTGCCACAGGGAACACTGAAGCTTTCTTT. V usage is TRBV20-1 and J usage is TRBJ1-1; tentatively, D is TRBD1 (5 bases). The V and J ends lost 6 bases and 1 base respectively, with 6 bases between them. The CDR3 covers 11 residues. Germline values: CDR1 DFQATT, CDR2 SNEGSKA (reference sequence).